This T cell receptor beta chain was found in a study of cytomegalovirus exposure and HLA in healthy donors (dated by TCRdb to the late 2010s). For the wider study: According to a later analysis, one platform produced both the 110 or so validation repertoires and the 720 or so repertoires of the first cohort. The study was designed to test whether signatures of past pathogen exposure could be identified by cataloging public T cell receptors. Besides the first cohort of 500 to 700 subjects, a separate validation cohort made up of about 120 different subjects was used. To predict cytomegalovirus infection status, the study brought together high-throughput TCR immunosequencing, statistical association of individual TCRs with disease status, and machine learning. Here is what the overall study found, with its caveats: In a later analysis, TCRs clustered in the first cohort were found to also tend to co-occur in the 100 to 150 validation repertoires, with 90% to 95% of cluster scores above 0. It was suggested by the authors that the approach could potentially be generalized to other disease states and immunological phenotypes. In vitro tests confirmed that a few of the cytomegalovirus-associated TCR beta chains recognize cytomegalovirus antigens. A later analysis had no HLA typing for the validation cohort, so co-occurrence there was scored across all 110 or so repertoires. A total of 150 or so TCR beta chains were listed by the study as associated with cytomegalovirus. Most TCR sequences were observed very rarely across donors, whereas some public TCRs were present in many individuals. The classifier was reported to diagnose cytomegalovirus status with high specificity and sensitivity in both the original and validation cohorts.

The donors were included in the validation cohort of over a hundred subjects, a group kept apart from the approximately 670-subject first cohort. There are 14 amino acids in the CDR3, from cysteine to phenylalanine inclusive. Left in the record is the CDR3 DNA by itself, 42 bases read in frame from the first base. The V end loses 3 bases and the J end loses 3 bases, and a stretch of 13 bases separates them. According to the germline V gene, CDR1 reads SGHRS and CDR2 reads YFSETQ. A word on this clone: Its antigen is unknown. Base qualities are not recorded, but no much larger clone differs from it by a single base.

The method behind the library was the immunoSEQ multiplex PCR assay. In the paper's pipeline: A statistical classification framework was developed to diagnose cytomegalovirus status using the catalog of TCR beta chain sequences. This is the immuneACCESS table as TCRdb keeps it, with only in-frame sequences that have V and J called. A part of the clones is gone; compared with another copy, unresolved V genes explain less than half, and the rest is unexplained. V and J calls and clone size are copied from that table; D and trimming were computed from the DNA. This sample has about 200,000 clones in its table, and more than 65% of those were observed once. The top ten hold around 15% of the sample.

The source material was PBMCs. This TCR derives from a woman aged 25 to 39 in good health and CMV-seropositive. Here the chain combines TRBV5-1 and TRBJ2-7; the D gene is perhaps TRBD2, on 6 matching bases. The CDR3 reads CASSSGGGVYEQYF. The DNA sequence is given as TGCGCCAGCAGCTCTGGGGGAGGCGTCTACGAGCAGTACTTC. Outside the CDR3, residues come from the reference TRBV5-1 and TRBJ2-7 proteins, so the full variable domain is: KAGVTQTPRYLIKTRGQQVTLSCSPISGHRSVSWYQQTPGQGLQFLFEYFSETQRNKGNFPGRFSGRQFSNSRSEMNVSTLELGDSALYLCASSSGGGVYEQYFGPGTRLTVT.